Listed here are 2 T cell receptor beta chains from one sample, sequenced in a study of memory CD4+ T cells and cytomegalovirus serostatus. Profiled with immunoSEQ multiplex PCR; TCRdb holds only in-frame clones, not every one. The table records under 35,000 clones, around 74% of them present only once. The sort gate was single viable CD3+CD4+CD8-CD45RO+ cells for memory CD4+ T cells. Input material: memory CD4+ T cells from blood. Every receptor here comes from an adult in good health and CMV-seronegative. Some clones in this sample may be carry-over from other donors' samples.

Only a few counts were recorded for this clone. The V gene is TRBV30, the J gene TRBJ1-1, with a possible D match to TRBD1 (5 bases). V dropped 5 bases and J dropped 9 bases, with 16 bases sitting between them. Germline values: CDR1 GTSNPN, CDR2 SVGIG (reference sequence). The CDR3 extends over 12 amino acids. The CDR3 DNA reads TGTGCCTGGGGCCCAACCCGGGGCCAAGCTTTCTTT. This encodes CAWGPTRGQAFF.

The CDR3 loop is CASSQDPGPRNTEAFF. CDR3 DNA: TGCGCCAGCAGCCAAGATCCGGGACCGAGAAACACTGAAGCTTTCTTT. The chain links TRBV4-1 to TRBJ1-1, with a tentative D call TRBD1 (5 bases). V was clipped by 0 bases and J by 2 bases, with 13 bases between them. The germline gives CDR1 MGHRA, CDR2 YSYEKL. This CDR3 comprises 16 residues.